One sample yielded the 13 T cell receptor beta chains listed below, sequenced in a study of blood T cell repertoires in COVID-19 (dated by TCRdb to 2019 to 2021). Library prep was done by the immunoSEQ multiplex PCR assay. The clones in this table, taken by TCRdb from immuneACCESS, are in-frame only. Not every clone is retained; where verified, under half of the shortfall comes from an unresolved V gene, and the cause of the rest is unknown. The sample table holds about 250,000 clones, of which approximately 80% were seen once. About 8.9% of the sample goes to the ten largest clones. Sequenced material: peripheral blood. The receptor set was obtained from a man older than 75 with acute or convalescent COVID-19.

The V gene is TRBV6-2 or TRBV6-3, the J gene TRBJ1-1; perhaps TRBD1 as D (5 bases). CDR1 is MNHEY and CDR2 is SVGEGT in the germline V gene. With 6 bases removed from V and 0 bases from J, the gap between germline ends came to 14 bases. This CDR3 spans 15 amino acids. CDR3 region: CASSRRGAMNTEAFF. The CDR3 nucleotides read TGTGCCAGCAGCCGACGCGGGGCAATGAACACTGAAGCTTTCTTT.

The rearrangement joins TRBV18 to TRBJ1-2; 9 bases line up with TRBD1. From germline, CDR1 is KGHSH and CDR2 LQKENI. The CDR3 sequence is 12 residues long. V shed 0 bases, J shed 11 bases, and the junction held 1 base outside the gene matches. The CDR3: CASSPPGTGYTF. DNA for the CDR3: TGTGCCAGCTCACCACCCGGGACAGGGTACACCTTC.

V usage is TRBV7-2 and J usage is TRBJ2-3; 12 bases align to TRBD2. This CDR3 region has 15 residues. The V segment lost 6 bases and the J segment 5 bases; nucleotides outside the gene matches: 6. Per the germline V gene, CDR1 is SGHTA and CDR2 is FQGNSA. The CDR3 sequence is CASRLAGGPVDTQYF. In DNA form, the CDR3 reads TGTGCCAGCAGGCTAGCGGGAGGGCCGGTAGATACGCAGTATTTT.

On this clone itself: This may arise from a read error, as a much more abundant clone is one base away. The J gene is TRBJ1-2, the V gene TRBV7-2; TRBD1 agrees at 8 bases. Germline V gene lookup returns CDR1 SGHTA and CDR2 FQGNSA. The CDR3 totals 13 residues. V shed 4 bases, J shed 3 bases, and the junction held 1 base outside the gene matches. Written as DNA, the CDR3 is TGTGCCAGCAGCTCGGACAGGGACTATGGCTACACCTTC. Translation gives CASSSDRDYGYTF.

CDR3 coding DNA: TGTGCCAGCAGTAGCCTAGCGCTCTCGTTAGCCAAAAACATTCAGTACTTC. Translating gives CASSSLALSLAKNIQYF. The V call is TRBV11-2, the J call TRBJ2-4; D is perhaps TRBD2 (6 bases). V lost 6 bases, J lost 0 bases, and 18 bases lay in between. Germline CDR1 reads SGHAT; CDR2 reads FQNNGV. CDR3 length equals 17 residues.

The chain combines TRBV10-3 with TRBJ1-2; 10 bases align to TRBD1. Germline values: CDR1 ENHRY, CDR2 SYGVKD. The CDR3 spans 16 residues. Losses at the gene ends were 6 bases for V and 4 bases for J; bases not matched to a gene: 11. CDR3 sequence: CAISENPGQGTYGYTF. The CDR3 bases are TGTGCCATCAGCGAGAATCCGGGACAGGGGACCTATGGCTACACCTTC.

V is TRBV5-8 and J is TRBJ2-2, with TRBD1 identical over 9 bases. This CDR3 has 20 amino acids. The V segment lost 4 bases and the J segment 1 base; nucleotides outside the gene matches: 17. From germline, CDR1 is SGHTS and CDR2 YDEGEE. CDR3 nucleotides: TGTGCCAGCAGCCTCTTGCTAGGACAGGGGAGGTCGGGGAACACCGGGGAGCTGTTTTTT. Translating gives CASSLLLGQGRSGNTGELFF.

The chain combines TRBV5-1 with TRBJ2-7; TRBD2 is a possible D gene (6 bases). Trimming stripped 0 bases from V and 2 bases from J, with 12 bases between. CDR1 SGHRS and CDR2 YFSETQ come from the germline V gene. CDR3 length: 15 amino acids. The CDR3 DNA is TGCGCCAGCAGCTTGGAGGCGGGATTTGCCTACGAGCAGTACTTC. It specifies CASSLEAGFAYEQYF.

The chain is built from TRBV18 and TRBJ2-2; the match to TRBD1 covers 10 bases. The CDR3 is 17 residues long. V shed 3 bases, J shed 0 bases, and the junction held 4 bases outside the gene matches. Germline CDR1 is KGHSH and CDR2 is LQKENI. DNA of the CDR3: TGTGCCAGCTCACCGACAGGACAGGGGGCGAACACCGGGGAGCTGTTTTTT. It encodes CASSPTGQGANTGELFF.

The chain recombines TRBV6-5 with TRBJ2-7; 9 nucleotides line up with TRBD1. The CDR3 runs to 15 residues. CDR1 and CDR2 from the germline V gene are MNHEY and SVGAGI. The V segment lost 6 bases and the J segment 7 bases; nucleotides outside the gene matches: 13. The DNA of the CDR3 is TGTGCCAGCAGGACCCTTGGGACAGGGATACGGGAGCAGTACTTC. Encoded protein: CASRTLGTGIREQYF.

V gene TRBV5-1 combines with J gene TRBJ2-1, with 7 nucleotides matching TRBD2. Trimming cost V 0 bases and J 5 bases; bases outside gene matches: 2. The CDR3 runs 14 residues. Germline values: CDR1 SGHRS, CDR2 YFSETQ. The CDR3 DNA reads as TGCGCCAGCAGCTTGGCCCTAGCGGACAATGAGCAGTTCTTC. Protein product: CASSLALADNEQFF.

The chain uses TRBV29-1 and TRBJ2-7, with TRBD1 identical over 9 bases. V shed 5 bases, J shed 2 bases, and the junction held 7 bases outside the gene matches. Germline assignment: CDR1 SQVTM and CDR2 ANQGSEA. The CDR3 sequence is 14 residues long. This chain's CDR3 is CSVNAGQGAYEQYF. CDR3 sequence (DNA): TGCAGCGTTAACGCGGGACAGGGCGCCTACGAGCAGTACTTC.

The J gene is TRBJ2-1, the V gene TRBV5-1; TRBD1 might be the D (6 bases). CDR3 size: 16 residues. Germline V gene lookup returns CDR1 SGHRS and CDR2 YFSETQ. Trimming pared 4 bases from V and 0 bases from J, leaving 14 bases between. The CDR3 DNA reads TGCGCCAGCAGCCCAGGACCCAGGGGCTCCTACAATGAGCAGTTCTTC. It translates to CASSPGPRGSYNEQFF.